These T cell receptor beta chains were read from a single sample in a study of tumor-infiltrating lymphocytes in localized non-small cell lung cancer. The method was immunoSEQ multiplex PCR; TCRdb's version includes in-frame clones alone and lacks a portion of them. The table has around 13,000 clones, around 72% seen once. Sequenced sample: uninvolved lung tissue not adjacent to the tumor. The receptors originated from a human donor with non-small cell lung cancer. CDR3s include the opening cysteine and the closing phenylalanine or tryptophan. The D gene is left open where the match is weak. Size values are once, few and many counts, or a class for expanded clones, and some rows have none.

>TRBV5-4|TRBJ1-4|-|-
CASSFDPGEKLFF
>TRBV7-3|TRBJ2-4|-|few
CASSQTPGPENIQYF
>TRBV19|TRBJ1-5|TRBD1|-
CASSMTGEQPQHF
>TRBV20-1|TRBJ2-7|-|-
CSAADGRQYF
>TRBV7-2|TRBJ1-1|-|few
CASSFGGARNTEAFF
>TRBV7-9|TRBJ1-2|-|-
CASSLGRDYGYTF
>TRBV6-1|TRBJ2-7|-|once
CAGGPSPYF
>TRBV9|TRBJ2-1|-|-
CASSPLVDGDNEQFF
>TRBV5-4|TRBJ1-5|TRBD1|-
CASSPGQDVQPQHF
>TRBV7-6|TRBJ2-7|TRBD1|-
CASSLGGGRGGKASEQYF
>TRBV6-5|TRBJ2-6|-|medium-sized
CASSYSITSGANVLTF
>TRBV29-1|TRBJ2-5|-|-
CSVDRDGETQYF
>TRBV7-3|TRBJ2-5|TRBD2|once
CASSPTGTSGIQETQYF